These 13 T cell receptor beta chains were sequenced from one sample in a study of blood T cell repertoires in COVID-19. Assay: immunoSEQ multiplex PCR; the TCRdb copy retains only in-frame clones and omits some. There are 120,000 or so clones in the sample; about 80% occur only once, and 20% to 25% lies in the top ten. Sequencing was carried out using peripheral blood. The receptor source for this set is a human donor in a cohort sampled during active COVID-19.

The rearrangement links TRBV7-2 to TRBJ1-4; TRBD1 agrees at 8 bases. CDR3 length: 18 amino acids. Per the germline V gene, CDR1 is SGHTA and CDR2 is FQGNSA. J gave up 0 bases and V 4 bases, and 10 bases lay outside the gene matches. CDR3 nucleotide sequence: TGTGCCAGCAGCTCCAGGACAGGGTGGAAGACAACTAATGAAAAACTGTTTTTT. Translated, it gives CASSSRTGWKTTNEKLFF.

V gene TRBV11-3 combines with J gene TRBJ2-1; 9 bases align to TRBD2. The CDR3 is made up of 16 amino acids. CDR1 and CDR2 (germline): SGHNT, YENEEA. The V segment lost 5 bases and the J segment 5 bases; nucleotides outside the gene matches: 10. Here the CDR3 reads CASSARSGRKDNEQFF. The DNA for the CDR3 is TGTGCCAGCAGCGCAAGAAGCGGGAGGAAAGACAATGAGCAGTTCTTC.

The chain employs TRBV30 and TRBJ1-3, with D possibly TRBD1 on 5 matching bases. Germline V gene lookup returns CDR1 GTSNPN and CDR2 SVGIG (reference sequence). This CDR3 contains 14 residues. V lost 4 bases and J 7 bases, leaving 17 bases between the germline ends. In nucleotides, the CDR3 is TGTGCCTGGACCCTAGGTGGGGCCGGGAACACCATATATTTT. Its translation: CAWTLGGAGNTIYF.

In this sample, this clone turned up once. The chain has TRBV7-9 and TRBJ1-6, with 8 bases lining up with TRBD1. Germline V gives CDR1 SEHNR, CDR2 FQNEAQ (reference sequence). V lost 4 bases to trimming and J lost 11 bases; unmatched junction nucleotides: 10. The CDR3 is 15 amino acids. CDR3 coding DNA: TGTGCCAGCAGCTACTTAGACAGGGGATACACACCCCTCCACTTT. It is translated as CASSYLDRGYTPLHF.

The chain is built from TRBV2 and TRBJ1-3, with 8 nucleotides matching TRBD1. After removal of 6 bases from V and 2 bases from J, the junction contained 3 bases not matched to a gene. The CDR3 loop spans 14 amino acids. Germline V gives CDR1 SNHLY, CDR2 FYNNEI. The CDR3 spells CASRLQGAGNTIYF. The DNA for the CDR3 is TGTGCCAGCAGACTACAGGGGGCTGGAAACACCATATATTTT.

This clone was seen just once. The J gene is TRBJ1-6, the V gene TRBV19, with 8 bases matching TRBD1. There are 13 residues in the CDR3. CDR1 and CDR2 from the germline V gene are LNHDA and SQIVND (reference sequence). Germline trimming cut 5 bases from V and 13 bases from J; bases unmatched to any gene: 7. CDR3 protein: CASSRQGRMPLHF. CDR3 bases: TGTGCCAGTAGTCGACAGGGGAGGATGCCCCTCCACTTT.

The chain combines TRBV4-3 with TRBJ1-2, with D possibly matching TRBD1 (6 bases). The length of the CDR3 is 15 residues. Trimming took 0 bases from V and 4 from J, leaving 12 bases between them. The germline gives CDR1 LGHNA, CDR2 YSLEER. As DNA, the CDR3 is TGCGCCAGCAGCCAAGAGCCGCAGGGGATCTATGGCTACACCTTC. Its protein is CASSQEPQGIYGYTF.

The chain uses TRBV6-5 and TRBJ2-5, with D perhaps matching TRBD1 (6 bases). Germline CDR1 and CDR2: MNHEY and SVGAGI. The CDR3 contains 13 residues. Trimming cost V 6 bases and J 2 bases, with 10 bases left between them. CDR3 sequence reads: CASRRTEQETQYF. Written as DNA, the CDR3 is TGTGCCAGCAGACGGACAGAGCAAGAGACCCAGTACTTC.

This chain links TRBV10-2 with TRBJ1-2; 8 bases map to TRBD1. This CDR3 contains 14 residues. V shed 4 bases, J shed 4 bases, and the junction held 5 bases outside the gene matches. Germline-derived CDR1 and CDR2 are WSHSY and SAAADI. CDR3 nucleotide sequence: TGCGCCAGCAGTGGGACAGGGCGCGTCTATGGCTACACCTTC. As protein: CASSGTGRVYGYTF.

V usage is TRBV19 and J usage is TRBJ1-1, with D perhaps TRBD1 (5 bases). The germline V gene encodes CDR1 LNHDA and CDR2 SQIVND (reference sequence). The CDR3 length is 13 residues. Trimming pared 4 bases from V and 3 bases from J, leaving 9 bases between. The chain's CDR3 is CASSKVRDTEAFF. DNA of the CDR3: TGTGCCAGTAGTAAAGTCAGGGACACTGAAGCTTTCTTT. The full variable domain, rest sourced from reference TRBV19 and TRBJ1-1, is DGGITQSPKYLFRKEGQNVTLSCEQNLNHDAMYWYRQDPGQGLRLIYYSQIVNDFQKGDIAEGYSVSREKKESFPLTVTSAQKNPTAFYLCASSKVRDTEAFFGQGTRLTVV.

The rearrangement joins TRBV5-1 to TRBJ2-1; tentatively, D is TRBD1 (6 bases). The germline CDR1 and CDR2 sequences are SGHRS and YFSETQ. V gave up 2 bases and J gave up 5 bases, with 14 bases separating them. CDR3 size: 15 residues. CDR3 in DNA: TGCGCCAGCAGCTTAGGGCAGGGGCCTAACAATGAGCAGTTCTTC. Amino acid sequence: CASSLGQGPNNEQFF.

The V gene is TRBV5-1, the J gene TRBJ2-1; 11 nucleotides agree with TRBD2. V lost 3 bases, J lost 7 bases, and 9 bases stayed unmatched. Germline-derived CDR1 and CDR2 are SGHRS and YFSETQ. The CDR3 loop spans 16 amino acids. DNA for the CDR3: TGCGCCAGCAGCTCGATTGATACTAGCGGGAGTAATGAGCAGTTCTTC. Residues: CASSSIDTSGSNEQFF.

The chain recombines TRBV5-4 with TRBJ2-1, with TRBD2 matching over 9 bases. J was trimmed by 8 bases and V by 4 bases; bases with no gene match: 4. Germline CDR1 SGHNT, CDR2 YYREEE (reference sequence). The CDR3 is 13 amino acids. The CDR3 protein is CASSHGTSYEQFF. The CDR3 bases are TGTGCCAGCAGCCACGGGACTAGCTATGAGCAGTTCTTC.